These 9 T cell receptor beta chains originate from one sample sequenced in a study of graft-versus-host responses after intestinal transplantation. Their antigens are not known. TCRdb keeps only in-frame clones here, not all; method: immunoSEQ multiplex PCR. The table shows tens of thousands of clones, with 80% to 95% occurring only once. This material consisted of unstimulated CD4+ T cells sorted from spleen or lymph node cells, taken before transplant. The receptor set was obtained from a human donor who was the organ donor for an intestinal transplant.

V and J are TRBV19 and TRBJ1-5; TRBD1 might be the D (6 bases). Trimming removed 8 bases from V and 0 bases from J, with 17 bases in between. Germline V gene lookup returns CDR1 LNHDA and CDR2 SQIVND (reference sequence). The CDR3 is 16 residues long. CDR3 sequence: CASGDVGTSSNQPQHF. Here the CDR3 DNA reads TGTGCCAGTGGAGATGTGGGGACAAGTAGCAATCAGCCCCAGCATTTT.

The chain is built from TRBV15 and TRBJ2-2; D possibly corresponds to TRBD2 (6 bases). Germline V gene lookup returns CDR1 LNHNV and CDR2 YYDKDF (reference sequence). V was pared by 1 base and J by 6 bases, with 15 bases between. The CDR3 length is 16 residues. In DNA form, the CDR3 reads TGTGCCACCAGCAGAGGCGGGGACCACGGGGCCGGGGAGCTGTTTTTT. This sequence encodes CATSRGGDHGAGELFF.

In this sample, this clone turned up once. The rearrangement joins TRBV4-3 to TRBJ2-1, with 7 positions matching TRBD2. Germline CDR1 reads LGHNA; CDR2 reads YSLEER. There are 17 residues in the CDR3. V was clipped by 0 bases and J by 2 bases; unmatched bases: 7. CDR3 coding DNA: TGCGCCAGCAGCCAAGATGGGGCTAGCGGCGCCTACAATGAGCAGTTCTTC. It codes for CASSQDGASGAYNEQFF.

The chain employs TRBV7-2 and TRBJ1-5; a weak D match, TRBD1 (5 bases). From germline, CDR1 is SGHTA and CDR2 FQGNSA. CDR3 size: 15 residues. V was trimmed by 1 base and J by 8 bases, leaving 15 bases between them. DNA for the CDR3: TGTGCCAGCAGCTTAGGGGCACAGGTGAGGGAGCCCCAGCATTTT. It codes for CASSLGAQVREPQHF.

This chain links TRBV27 with TRBJ2-5; D not resolved. Matching the DNA end better, TRBJ2-7 makes the J call doubtful. The CDR3 loop spans 13 amino acids. Germline V CDR1 and CDR2: MNHEY, SMNVEV (reference sequence). DNA of the CDR3: TGTGCCAGCAGTTCAGCCCCGTCCTACGAGCAGTACTTC. Translation: CASSSAPSYEQYF.

Only a few counts were recorded for this clone. This chain links TRBV5-6 with TRBJ2-4, with D tentatively TRBD1 (6 bases). This CDR3 spans 18 amino acids. The germline V gene has CDR1 SGHDT and CDR2 YYEEEE. V shed 4 bases and J shed 0 bases, with 20 bases lying between them. The CDR3 sequence: CASSLRGWETLAKNIQYF. The CDR3 DNA sequence: TGTGCCAGCAGCCTGAGGGGGTGGGAAACACTAGCCAAAAACATTCAGTACTTC.

The chain couples TRBV5-6 to TRBJ2-7, with 13 bases matching TRBD2. Germline CDR1 and CDR2: SGHDT and YYEEEE. The CDR3 has 14 amino acids. Losses at the gene ends were 2 bases for V and 13 bases for J; bases not matched to a gene: 9. In DNA, the CDR3 is TGTGCCAGCAGCTTCCCGGGACTAGCGGGAAGCGTATACTTC. Protein product: CASSFPGLAGSVYF.

CDR3 DNA sequence: TGTGCAAGTCGCTTAGAATCGGATTTTACTGGAAACACCATATATTTT. It specifies CASRLESDFTGNTIYF. J is TRBJ1-3 and V is TRBV12-2. TRBV12-2 is listed as a pseudogene. The CDR3 length is 16 residues.

V usage is TRBV21-1 and J usage is TRBJ1-5; no check of the table's D call, TRBD1, against the DNA was made. TRBV21-1 is flagged as a pseudogene. The CDR3 totals 17 residues. CDR3 in amino acids: CASRLRVATLHHQPQHF. CDR3 coding DNA: TGTGCCAGCAGGCTCAGGGTAGCTACATTGCATCATCAGCCCCAGCATTTT.